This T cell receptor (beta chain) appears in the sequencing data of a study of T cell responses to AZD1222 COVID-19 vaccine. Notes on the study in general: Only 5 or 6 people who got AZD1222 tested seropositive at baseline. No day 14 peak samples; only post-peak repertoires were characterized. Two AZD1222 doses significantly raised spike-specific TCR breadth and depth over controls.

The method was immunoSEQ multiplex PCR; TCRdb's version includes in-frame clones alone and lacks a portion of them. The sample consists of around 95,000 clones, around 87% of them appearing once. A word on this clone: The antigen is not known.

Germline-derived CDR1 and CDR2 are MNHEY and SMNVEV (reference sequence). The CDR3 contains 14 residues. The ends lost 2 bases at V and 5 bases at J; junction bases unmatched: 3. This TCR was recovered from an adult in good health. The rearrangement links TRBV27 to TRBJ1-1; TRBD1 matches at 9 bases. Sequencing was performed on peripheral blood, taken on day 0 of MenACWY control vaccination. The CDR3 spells CASSLTGGRTEAFF. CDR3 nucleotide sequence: TGTGCCAGCAGTTTAACAGGGGGCAGAACTGAAGCTTTCTTT.